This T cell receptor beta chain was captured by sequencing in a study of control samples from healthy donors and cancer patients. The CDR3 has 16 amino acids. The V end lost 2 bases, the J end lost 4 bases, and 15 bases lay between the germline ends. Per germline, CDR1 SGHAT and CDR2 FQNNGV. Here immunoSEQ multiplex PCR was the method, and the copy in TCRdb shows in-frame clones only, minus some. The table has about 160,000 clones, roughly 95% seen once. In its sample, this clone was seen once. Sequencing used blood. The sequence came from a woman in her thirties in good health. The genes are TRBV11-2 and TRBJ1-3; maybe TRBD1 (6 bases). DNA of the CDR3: TGTGCCAGCAGCTTATGGCGGGGGGCGGAAGGAAACACCATATATTTT. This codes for CASSLWRGAEGNTIYF.